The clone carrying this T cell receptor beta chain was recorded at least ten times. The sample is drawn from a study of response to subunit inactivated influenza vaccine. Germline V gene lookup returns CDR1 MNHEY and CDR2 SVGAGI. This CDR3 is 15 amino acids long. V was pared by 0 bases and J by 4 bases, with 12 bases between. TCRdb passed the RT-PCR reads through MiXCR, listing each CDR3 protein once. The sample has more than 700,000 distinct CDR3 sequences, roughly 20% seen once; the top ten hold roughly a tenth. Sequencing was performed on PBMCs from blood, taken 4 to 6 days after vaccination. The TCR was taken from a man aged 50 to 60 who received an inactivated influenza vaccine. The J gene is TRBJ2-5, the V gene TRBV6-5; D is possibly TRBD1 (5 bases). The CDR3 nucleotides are TGTGCCAGCAGTTACTCGTCCTATGGGGCAGAGACCCAGTACTTC. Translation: CASSYSSYGAETQYF.